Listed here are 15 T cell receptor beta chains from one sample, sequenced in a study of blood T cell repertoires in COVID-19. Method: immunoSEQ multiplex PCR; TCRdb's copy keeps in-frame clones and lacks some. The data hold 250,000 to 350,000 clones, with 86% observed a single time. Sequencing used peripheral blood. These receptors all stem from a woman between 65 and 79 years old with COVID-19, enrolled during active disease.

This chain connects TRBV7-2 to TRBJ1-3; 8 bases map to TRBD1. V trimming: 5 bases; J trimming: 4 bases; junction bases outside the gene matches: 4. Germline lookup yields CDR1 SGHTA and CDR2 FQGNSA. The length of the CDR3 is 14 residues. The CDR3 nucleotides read TGTGCCAGCAGCCGGACAGGGTCGGGAAACACCATATATTTT. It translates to CASSRTGSGNTIYF.

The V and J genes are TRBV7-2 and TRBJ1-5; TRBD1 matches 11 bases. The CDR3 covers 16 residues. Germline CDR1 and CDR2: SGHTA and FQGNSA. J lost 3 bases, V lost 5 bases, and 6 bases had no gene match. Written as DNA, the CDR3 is TGTGCCAGCAGCACCGGGGACAGGGGGAACAATCAGCCCCAGCATTTT. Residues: CASSTGDRGNNQPQHF.

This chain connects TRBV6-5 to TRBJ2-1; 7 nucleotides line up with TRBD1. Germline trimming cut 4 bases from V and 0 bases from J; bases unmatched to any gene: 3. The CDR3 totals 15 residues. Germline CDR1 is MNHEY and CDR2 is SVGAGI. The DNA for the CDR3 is TGTGCCAGCAGTTCGACAGGGAGCTCCTACAATGAGCAGTTCTTC. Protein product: CASSSTGSSYNEQFF.

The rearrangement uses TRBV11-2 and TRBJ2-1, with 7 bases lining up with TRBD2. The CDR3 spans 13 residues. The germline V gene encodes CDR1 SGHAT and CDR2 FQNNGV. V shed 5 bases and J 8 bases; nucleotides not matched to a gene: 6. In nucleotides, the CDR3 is TGTGCCAGCAGCCGGGGAGGGTGGGATGAGCAGTTCTTC. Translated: CASSRGGWDEQFF.

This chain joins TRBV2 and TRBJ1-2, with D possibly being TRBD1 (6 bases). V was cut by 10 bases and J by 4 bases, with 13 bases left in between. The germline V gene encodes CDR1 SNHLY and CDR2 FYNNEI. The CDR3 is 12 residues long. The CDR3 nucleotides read TGTGCCACCAAATTGACAGGCTATGGCTACACCTTC. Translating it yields CATKLTGYGYTF. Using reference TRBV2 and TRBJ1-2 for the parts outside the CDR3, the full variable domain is EPEVTQTPSHQVTQMGQEVILRCVPISNHLYFYWYRQILGQKVEFLVSFYNNEISEKSEIFDDQFSVERPDGSNFTLKIRSTKLEDSAMYFCATKLTGYGYTFGSGTRLTVV.

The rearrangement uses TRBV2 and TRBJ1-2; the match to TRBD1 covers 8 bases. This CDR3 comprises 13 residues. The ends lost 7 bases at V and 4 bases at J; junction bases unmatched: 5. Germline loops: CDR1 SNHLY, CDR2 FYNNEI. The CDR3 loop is CASNRQGSYGYTF. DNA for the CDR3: TGTGCCAGCAATCGACAGGGGAGCTATGGCTACACCTTC.

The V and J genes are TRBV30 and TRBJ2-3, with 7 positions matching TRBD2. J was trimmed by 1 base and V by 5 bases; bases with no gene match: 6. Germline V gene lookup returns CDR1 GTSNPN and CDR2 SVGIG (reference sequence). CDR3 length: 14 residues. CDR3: CAWRRLAGTDTQYF. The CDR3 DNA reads TGTGCCTGGCGCAGACTAGCAGGCACAGATACGCAGTATTTT.

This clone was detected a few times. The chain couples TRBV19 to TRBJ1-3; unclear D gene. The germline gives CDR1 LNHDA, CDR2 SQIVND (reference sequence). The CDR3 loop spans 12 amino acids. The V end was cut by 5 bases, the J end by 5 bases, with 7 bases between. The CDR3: CASSPTRNTIYF. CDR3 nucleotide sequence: TGTGCCAGTAGTCCAACAAGAAACACCATATATTTT.

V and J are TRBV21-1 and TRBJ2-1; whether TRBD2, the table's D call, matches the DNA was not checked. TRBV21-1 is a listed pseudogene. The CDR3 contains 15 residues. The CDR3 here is CASSNPSGGRYEQFF. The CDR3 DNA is TGTGCCAGCAGCAACCCTAGCGGGGGTCGATATGAGCAGTTCTTC.

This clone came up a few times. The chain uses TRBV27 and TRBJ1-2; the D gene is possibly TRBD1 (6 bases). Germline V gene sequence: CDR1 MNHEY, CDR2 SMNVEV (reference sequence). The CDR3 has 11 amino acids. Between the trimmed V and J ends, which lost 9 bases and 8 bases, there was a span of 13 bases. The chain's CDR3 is CASGDRWGYTF. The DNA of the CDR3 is TGTGCCAGTGGCGACAGGTGGGGCTACACCTTC.

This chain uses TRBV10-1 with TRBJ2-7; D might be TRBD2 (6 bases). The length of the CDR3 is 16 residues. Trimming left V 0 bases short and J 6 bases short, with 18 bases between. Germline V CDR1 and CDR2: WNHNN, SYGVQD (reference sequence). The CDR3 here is CASSESGLGLSGEQYF. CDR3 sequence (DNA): TGCGCCAGCAGTGAGTCGGGGCTGGGACTCTCGGGCGAGCAGTACTTC.

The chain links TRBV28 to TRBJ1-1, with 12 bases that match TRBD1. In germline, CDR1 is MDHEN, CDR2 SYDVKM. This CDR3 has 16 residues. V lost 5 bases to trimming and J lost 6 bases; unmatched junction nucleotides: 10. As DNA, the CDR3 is TGTGCCAGCAGTCGAACCCTGGGACAGGGGGCGGCTGAAGCTTTCTTT. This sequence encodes CASSRTLGQGAAEAFF.

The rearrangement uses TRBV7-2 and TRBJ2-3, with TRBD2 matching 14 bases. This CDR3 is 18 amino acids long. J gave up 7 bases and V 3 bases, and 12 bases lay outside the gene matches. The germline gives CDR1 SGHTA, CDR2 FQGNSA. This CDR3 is CASSLGTSGGPLGNTQYF. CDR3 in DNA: TGTGCCAGCAGCTTGGGGACTAGCGGGGGCCCCCTCGGGAATACGCAGTATTTT.

The CDR3, as DNA: TGCAGCGTTGAAGATCGGGGAATACTAGCGGGGGCACCGGGCGGGGAGCTGTTTTTT. Translated: CSVEDRGILAGAPGGELFF. The chain links TRBV29-1 to TRBJ2-2; TRBD2 aligns across 11 bases. V was clipped by 0 bases and J by 7 bases; unmatched bases: 16. CDR1 and CDR2 from the germline V gene are SQVTM and ANQGSEA. This CDR3 has 19 amino acids.

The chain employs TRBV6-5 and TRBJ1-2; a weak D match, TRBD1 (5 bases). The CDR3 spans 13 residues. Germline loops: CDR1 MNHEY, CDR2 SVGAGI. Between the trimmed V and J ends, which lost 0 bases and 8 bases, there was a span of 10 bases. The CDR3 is CASSYSQGGGYTF. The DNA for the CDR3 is TGTGCCAGCAGTTACTCGCAGGGTGGCGGCTACACCTTC.